This TCR beta chain was observed in a study of blood T cell repertoires in COVID-19 (dated by TCRdb to 2018 to 2020). Regarding the research as a whole: Samples covering the acute and convalescent phases of COVID-19 were provided by collaborators in the United States, Italy and Spain. The prospective study material was composed of cDNA or gDNA derived from T cells, B-cell-depleted T cells, or PBMCs. The dataset comprised deeply sampled blood TCRbeta repertoires from subjects exposed to, actively infected with, or recovered from COVID-19. The repertoires were released in a freely available public database meant as a resource for research on the immune response to SARS-CoV-2. The samples were drawn from the first 160 participants of the ongoing ImmuneRACE study and from more than 1,000 subjects provided by 6 global collaborators. Nearly every sample came with metadata listing a de-identified subject ID, COVID-19 status, age in years and sex. HLA class I and class II types, where available, came from metadata supplied by the sample provider rather than from assay-based typing.

Broader findings and caveats from the paper: The amount of clinical and demographic metadata varied by source and participant and was provided uncurated.

The CDR3 numbers 12 residues from cysteine through phenylalanine. Only the CDR3 region is kept as DNA, spanning 36 bases read in frame from base 1. The V and J ends are trimmed by 1 base and 4 bases, leaving 7 bases between them. The germline V gene encodes CDR1 GTSNPN and CDR2 SVGIG (reference sequence). In the case of this clone: Its cognate antigen has yet to be identified. Base quality data are lacking; no much larger clone is found one base away.

Collaborating institutions collected whole blood in K2EDTA tubes following their own protocols. For TCRbeta analysis, collaborator samples were shipped as frozen whole blood, as isolated PBMCs, or as DNA extracted from either sample type. TCRbeta CDR3 regions were amplified from genomic DNA using the immunoSEQ Assay, a bias-controlled multiplex PCR. The study's own analysis went as follows. Nucleated cell counts per sample were estimated from amplification of reference gene primers within the assay. Sequence reads were collapsed and filtered to measure the absolute abundance of every unique TCRbeta CDR3 rearrangement. For each sample, productive Simpson clonality was calculated by taking the square root of Simpson's diversity index across productive rearrangements. The immuneACCESS repertoire file appears here via TCRdb, limited to in-frame rearrangements. These files lack a portion of the clones; in checked studies, under half of the deficit traces to unresolved V genes, and the cause of the others is not known. V, J and clone size reflect that table, while D and trimming were determined from the DNA. The sample profile shows some 340,000 clones; 85% of them were found once. The biggest ten clones account for 3.5% to 4% of the sample.

The sequence is built from TRBV30 and TRBJ1-2, with the D gene too uncertain to name. This clonotype originated in a woman between 18 and 30 years old with acute or convalescent COVID-19. The sequenced material came from peripheral blood. The DNA is TGTGCCTGGAGTGCCTCCGGCTATGGCTACACCTTC. Its protein product is CAWSASGYGYTF.